This passage covers 27 T cell receptor beta chains from one sample sequenced in a study of blood T cell repertoires in COVID-19. TCRdb keeps only in-frame clones here, not all; method: immunoSEQ multiplex PCR. The repertoire consists of approximately 21,000 clones, with about 89% occurring once and the leading ten covering over 15%. The material sequenced was peripheral blood. The receptors stem from a man in his 70s with active COVID-19.

V and J are TRBV3-1 (or the pseudogene TRBV3-2) and TRBJ2-1, with 7 bases matching TRBD2. Germline V gives CDR1 LGHDT, CDR2 YNNKEL (reference sequence). After removal of 4 bases from V and 6 bases from J, the junction contained 9 bases not matched to a gene. This CDR3 comprises 15 residues. In DNA, the CDR3 is TGTGCCAGCAGCCCTCGGACTAGTGAGATCAATGAGCAGTTCTTC. Encoded protein: CASSPRTSEINEQFF.

The chain carries TRBV28 and TRBJ2-3, with a tentative D call TRBD2 (6 bases). Germline V gene data show CDR1 as MDHEN and CDR2 as SYDVKM. The CDR3 length is 17 residues. Deletions cut 5 bases from V and 1 base from J, with 19 bases between. The CDR3 DNA follows: TGTGCCAGCAGTCAGCTTGGGGAGGTAGGCGGCACAGATACGCAGTATTTT. Amino acid sequence: CASSQLGEVGGTDTQYF.

The V gene is TRBV9, the J gene TRBJ2-1; 10 nucleotides line up with TRBD1. V was pared by 0 bases and J by 7 bases, with 7 bases of the junction left unmatched. This CDR3 has 16 amino acids. Looked up from germline, CDR1 is SGDLS and CDR2 is YYNGEE. The CDR3 region is CASSVVGQGVENEQFF. The CDR3 DNA is TGTGCCAGCAGCGTAGTAGGACAGGGGGTGGAGAATGAGCAGTTCTTC.

This sequence joins TRBV6-5 and TRBJ1-4; TRBD1 matches at 8 bases. V dropped 6 bases and J dropped 6; count of bases not matched to a gene: 3. Germline V gene lookup returns CDR1 MNHEY and CDR2 SVGAGI. This CDR3 is 13 amino acids long. The DNA of the CDR3 is TGTGCCAGCAGATCAGGGGGCGATGAAAAACTGTTTTTT. The encoded protein is CASRSGGDEKLFF.

J is TRBJ2-6 and V is TRBV5-4, with TRBD2 as a possible D gene (5 bases). Germline assignment: CDR1 SGHNT and CDR2 YYREEE (reference sequence). With 2 bases removed from V and 6 bases from J, the gap between germline ends came to 12 bases. CDR3 length: 15 residues. Here the CDR3 DNA reads TGTGCCAGCAGCTTCAAGGTGGGAGCGGCCAACGTCCTGACTTTC. Residues: CASSFKVGAANVLTF. The full variable domain, with the rest looked up from reference TRBV5-4 and TRBJ2-6, is ETGVTQSPTHLIKTRGQQVTLRCSSQSGHNTVSWYQQALGQGPQFIFQYYREEENGRGNFPPRFSGLQFPNYSSELNVNALELDDSALYLCASSFKVGAANVLTFGAGSRLTVL.

The V call is TRBV18, the J call TRBJ2-1, with D possibly being TRBD1 (5 bases). The CDR3 length is 14 residues. Germline V CDR1 and CDR2: KGHSH, LQKENI. V was pared by 1 base and J by 4 bases, with 8 bases between. This CDR3 is CASSPQQDYNEQFF. CDR3 nucleotide sequence: TGTGCCAGCTCACCACAACAGGATTACAATGAGCAGTTCTTC.

V and J are TRBV7-9 and TRBJ2-1; 11 nucleotides align to TRBD2. Germline trimming cut 6 bases from V and 7 bases from J; bases unmatched to any gene: 8. This CDR3 region has 15 residues. Germline CDR1 reads SEHNR; CDR2 reads FQNEAQ (reference sequence). The CDR3 bases are TGTGCCAGCAGGCTAGCGCTAGCGGGAGGAAATGAGCAGTTCTTC. Its protein is CASRLALAGGNEQFF.

This chain joins TRBV5-1 and TRBJ2-1; D perhaps matches TRBD1 (6 bases). The length of the CDR3 is 13 residues. The ends were cut back, 2 bases at V and 6 bases at J, with 9 bases in the middle. Germline assignment: CDR1 SGHRS and CDR2 YFSETQ. As DNA, the CDR3 is TGCGCCAGCAGCTTACAGGGCCCCAATGAGCAGTTCTTC. It specifies CASSLQGPNEQFF.

This clone has just one count. The chain recombines TRBV18 with TRBJ1-3; D ambiguous. V was shortened by 0 bases and J by 4 bases, with 7 bases between the two germline ends. Germline assignment: CDR1 KGHSH and CDR2 LQKENI. The CDR3 contains 14 residues. The CDR3: CASSPPSVGNTIYF. Here the CDR3 DNA reads TGTGCCAGCTCACCACCTTCCGTAGGAAACACCATATATTTT.

The J gene is TRBJ2-5, the V gene TRBV18; 9 nucleotides line up with TRBD2. The CDR3 has 14 residues. The germline CDR1 and CDR2 sequences are KGHSH and LQKENI. J was trimmed by 4 bases and V by 2 bases; bases with no gene match: 2. The CDR3 loop reads CASSPSSGRETQYF. For the CDR3, the DNA is TGTGCCAGCTCACCAAGTAGCGGGAGAGAGACCCAGTACTTC. Combining the CDR3 with reference TRBV18 and TRBJ2-5 gives the whole variable domain NAGVMQNPRHLVRRRGQEARLRCSPMKGHSHVYWYRQLPEEGLKFMVYLQKENIIDESGMPKERFSAEFPKEGPSILRIQQVVRGDSAAYFCASSPSSGRETQYFGPGTRLLVL.

V usage is TRBV10-1 and J usage is TRBJ2-2; the D is unclear. Germline CDR1 WNHNN, CDR2 SYGVQD (reference sequence). This CDR3 is built from 11 residues. Between the trimmed V and J ends, which lost 3 bases and 7 bases, there was a span of 3 bases. CDR3 sequence reads: CASSDYGELFF. The CDR3 DNA sequence: TGCGCCAGCAGTGACTACGGGGAGCTGTTTTTT.

The chain carries TRBV2 and TRBJ2-1, with 14 bases fitting TRBD2. CDR1 is SNHLY, CDR2 FYNNEI, per germline. The V gene end was trimmed by 1 base and the J gene end by 9 bases; junction bases not matched to a gene: 8. CDR3 length: 17 residues. DNA for the CDR3: TGTGCCAGCAGTGAAGGGGTCGGGACTAGCGGGAGTCCTGAGCAGTTCTTC. Residues: CASSEGVGTSGSPEQFF.

Only a few counts were recorded for this clone. The chain uses TRBV7-3 and TRBJ1-6; D uncertain. Trimming shortened V by 5 bases and J by 4 bases, and 6 bases separated the two germline ends. The CDR3 length is 13 residues. Germline CDR1 reads SGHTA; CDR2 reads FQGTGA. The CDR3 region has the DNA TGTGCCAGCAGCCAACTTTATAATTCACCCCTCCACTTT. Its protein is CASSQLYNSPLHF.

The chain's CDR3 is CSVPGQGYEQYF. CDR3 coding DNA: TGCAGCGTCCCGGGACAGGGCTACGAGCAGTACTTC. This chain connects TRBV29-1 to TRBJ2-7; the match to TRBD1 covers 9 bases. V was pared by 6 bases and J by 3 bases, with 3 bases of the junction left unmatched. Germline V gives CDR1 SQVTM, CDR2 ANQGSEA. The CDR3 runs to 12 residues.

The chain joins TRBV30 to TRBJ2-1; 8 bases are shared with TRBD1. The CDR3 covers 15 residues. V gave up 1 base and J gave up 3 bases; unmatched junction bases: 5. Germline lookup yields CDR1 GTSNPN and CDR2 SVGIG (reference sequence). The CDR3 sequence is CAWSAGGPVYNEQFF. The CDR3 DNA sequence: TGTGCCTGGAGTGCAGGGGGCCCGGTCTACAATGAGCAGTTCTTC.

The chain carries TRBV6-1 and TRBJ2-7; tentative D call: TRBD1 (6 bases). CDR3 size: 12 residues. The ends were cut back, 3 bases at V and 3 bases at J, with 6 bases in the middle. Germline-derived CDR1 and CDR2 are MNHNS and SASEGT. CDR3 coding DNA: TGTGCCAGCAGTGACAGGGGCTACGAGCAGTACTTC. It yields the protein CASSDRGYEQYF.

The chain combines TRBV14 with TRBJ2-3, with a weak D call TRBD2 (6 bases). The CDR3 is made up of 16 amino acids. Trimming removed 4 bases from V and 0 bases from J, with 14 bases in between. Per germline, CDR1 SGHDN and CDR2 FVKESK. This CDR3 is CASSPGTGSSTDTQYF. The DNA of the CDR3 is TGTGCCAGCAGCCCGGGGACTGGGTCTAGCACAGATACGCAGTATTTT.

The genes are TRBV11-2 and TRBJ2-5; 7 positions agree with TRBD2. Trimming took 5 bases from V and 5 from J; bases not matched to a gene: 8. Germline CDR1 SGHAT, CDR2 FQNNGV. CDR3 length equals 14 residues. CDR3 region: CASSPSTSLETQYF. CDR3 sequence (DNA): TGTGCCAGCAGCCCGTCGACTAGCCTGGAGACCCAGTACTTC. The entire variable domain, with the rest obtained from reference TRBV11-2 and TRBJ2-5, is as follows: EAGVAQSPRYKIIEKRQSVAFWCNPISGHATLYWYQQILGQGPKLLIQFQNNGVVDDSQLPKDRFSAERLKGVDSTLKIQPAKLEDSAVYLCASSPSTSLETQYFGPGTRLLVL.

The rearrangement links TRBV3-1 (or the pseudogene TRBV3-2) to TRBJ2-1; 10 nucleotides line up with TRBD2. This CDR3 is built from 15 residues. Trimming took 5 bases from V and 2 from J; bases not matched to a gene: 3. CDR1 is LGHDT and CDR2 is YNNKEL in the germline V gene (reference sequence). CDR3 residues: CASSSLAGTYNEQFF. The CDR3 DNA reads as TGTGCCAGCAGCTCACTAGCGGGAACCTACAATGAGCAGTTCTTC.

CDR3 residues: CASSLTGQKETQYF. The CDR3 bases are TGTGCCAGCAGCTTAACCGGACAGAAAGAGACCCAGTACTTC. This rearrangement joins TRBV7-3 to TRBJ2-5; D perhaps matches TRBD1 (6 bases). Trimming took off 0 bases at V and 3 bases at J, with 8 bases between the two ends. The germline V gene has CDR1 SGHTA and CDR2 FQGTGA. There are 14 residues in the CDR3.

The chain is built from TRBV10-3 and TRBJ1-6; D is unresolved. The V end lost 4 bases, the J end lost 7 bases, and 8 bases lay between the germline ends. The germline gives CDR1 ENHRY, CDR2 SYGVKD. This CDR3 contains 13 residues. The CDR3 coding sequence is TGTGCCATCAGTGTCGGAGGGAATTCACCCCTCCACTTT. It translates to CAISVGGNSPLHF.

The CDR3 coding sequence is TGTGCCAGCAGCGTATACGGGGGGGCCGGGGAGACCCAGTACTTC. Its translation: CASSVYGGAGETQYF. The chain couples TRBV9 to TRBJ2-5, with 8 bases aligning to TRBD2. V lost 1 base, J lost 5 bases, and 7 bases stayed unmatched. This CDR3 is built from 15 residues. CDR1 and CDR2 (germline): SGDLS, YYNGEE.

This clone has only one observation. This sequence joins TRBV25-1 and TRBJ1-3; tentatively, D is TRBD1 (6 bases). Trimming pared 4 bases from V and 7 bases from J, leaving 14 bases between. CDR1 and CDR2 from the germline V gene are MGHDK and SYGVNS. This CDR3 spans 14 amino acids. The CDR3 bases are TGTGCCAGCAGTGCGACAGGTTTGATCAACACCATATATTTT. This codes for CASSATGLINTIYF. Full variable domain (missing parts from reference TRBV25-1 and TRBJ1-3): EADIYQTPRYLVIGTGKKITLECSQTMGHDKMYWYQQDPGMELHLIHYSYGVNSTEKGDLSSESTVSRIRTEHFPLTLESARPSHTSQYLCASSATGLINTIYFGEGSWLTVV.

This CDR3 reads CASSRTGGTEAFF. The CDR3 nucleotides are TGTGCCAGCAGCCGGACAGGGGGCACTGAAGCTTTCTTT. The V and J genes are TRBV5-6 and TRBJ1-1; 10 bases line up with TRBD1. Germline CDR1 and CDR2: SGHDT and YYEEEE. This CDR3 is 13 amino acids long. V dropped 4 bases and J dropped 4; count of bases not matched to a gene: 1.

The gene calls are TRBV19 and TRBJ2-2, with 8 bases that match TRBD1. The CDR3 has 16 amino acids. The trim removed 6 bases at V and 5 bases at J, leaving 11 bases unmatched. Germline V gene data show CDR1 as LNHDA and CDR2 as SQIVND (reference sequence). DNA of the CDR3: TGTGCCAGTAGGCGCGGGACAGGTTTACTTACCGGGGAGCTGTTTTTT. It is translated as CASRRGTGLLTGELFF.

To note about this clone: A read error may account for a junction end that differs from germline. Other DNA sequences in this sample translate to the same CDR3. CDR3 DNA sequence: TGTGCCAGCAGTTCACCGGGGAGCTATGGCTACACCTTT. As protein: CASSSPGSYGYTF. The V gene is TRBV6-5, the J gene TRBJ1-2; D unclear. Germline V lookup: CDR1 MNHEY, CDR2 SVGAGI. The CDR3 is 13 amino acids.

The chain uses TRBV5-6 and TRBJ1-3, with 7 bases identical to TRBD1. Germline V lookup: CDR1 SGHDT, CDR2 YYEEEE. V trimming: 1 base; J trimming: 4 bases; junction bases outside the gene matches: 11. CDR3 size: 17 residues. The CDR3 nucleotides are TGTGCCAGCAGCTTGAGCCCGGGGTGGACAGGAGGAAACACCATATATTTT. Translating gives CASSLSPGWTGGNTIYF.